The T cell receptor (beta chain) under discussion was sequenced for a study of CD8 T cells in Susac syndrome. General study points: The authors acknowledged that the study's TCR sequencing and HLA analysis involved relatively few individuals.

In the case of this clonotype: The antigen is unknown.

The study used healthy donors as controls matched for age and sex. TEMRA cells were FACS-enriched, unlike CD8+ and CD4+ T cells, which were negatively isolated. A quantity of roughly 0.5 to 1 ug RNA underwent reverse transcription using random hexamers. The TCR beta CDR3 was amplified by immunoSEQ multiplex PCR across 54 Vbeta, 13 Jbeta. MiXCR was run by TCRdb on the immunoSEQ multiplex PCR reads, yielding one entry per CDR3 protein. The data show 150,000 to 200,000 distinct CDR3 sequences, with over 85% seen just once and 0.1% to 0.12% held by the top ten. The CDR3 consists of 14 residues. Germline CDR1 is SQVTM and CDR2 is ANQGSEA. V dropped 6 bases and J dropped 6; count of bases not matched to a gene: 9.

The sequence derives from a human donor in good health. Material: CD4+ T cells from PBMCs. The chain links TRBV29-1 to TRBJ1-5; TRBD1 matches 9 bases. The CDR3 DNA is TGCAGCGTAGCGGACAGGGGTCTTGGTCAGCCCCAGCATTTT. Protein: CSVADRGLGQPQHF.